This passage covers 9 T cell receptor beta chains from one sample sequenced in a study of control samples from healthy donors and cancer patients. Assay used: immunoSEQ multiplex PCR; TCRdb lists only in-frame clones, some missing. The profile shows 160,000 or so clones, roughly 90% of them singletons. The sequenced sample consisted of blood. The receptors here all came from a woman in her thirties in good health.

This CDR3 is CASSLYSGTPANTGELFF. The CDR3 DNA follows: TGCGCCAGCAGCCTCTATTCCGGGACTCCGGCCAACACCGGGGAGCTGTTTTTT. V gene TRBV4-1 combines with J gene TRBJ2-2; possible D gene TRBD2, 6 bases. This CDR3 spans 18 amino acids. CDR1 is MGHRA and CDR2 is YSYEKL in the germline V gene. Deletions cut 4 bases from V and 2 bases from J, with 20 bases between.

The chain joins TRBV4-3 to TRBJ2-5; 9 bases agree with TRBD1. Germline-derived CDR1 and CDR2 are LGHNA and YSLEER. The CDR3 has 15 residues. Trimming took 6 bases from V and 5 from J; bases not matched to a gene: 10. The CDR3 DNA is TGCGCCAGCAGTCCTGGGACAGGGCTGGGGGAGACCCAGTACTTC. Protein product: CASSPGTGLGETQYF.

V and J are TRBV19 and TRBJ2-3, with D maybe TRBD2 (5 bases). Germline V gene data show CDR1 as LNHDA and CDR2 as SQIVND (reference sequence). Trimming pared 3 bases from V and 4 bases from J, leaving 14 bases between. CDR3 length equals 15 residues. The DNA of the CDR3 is TGTGCCAGTAGTATCCTCGCGGGCCTAGCAGATACGCAGTATTTT. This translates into CASSILAGLADTQYF.

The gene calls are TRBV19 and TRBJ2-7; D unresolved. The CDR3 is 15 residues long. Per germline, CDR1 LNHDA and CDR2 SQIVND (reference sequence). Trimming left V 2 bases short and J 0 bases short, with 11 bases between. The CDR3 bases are TGTGCCAGTAGTATAAAGGGCGCAGACTCCTACGAGCAGTACTTC. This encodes CASSIKGADSYEQYF. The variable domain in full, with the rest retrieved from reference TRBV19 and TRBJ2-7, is DGGITQSPKYLFRKEGQNVTLSCEQNLNHDAMYWYRQDPGQGLRLIYYSQIVNDFQKGDIAEGYSVSREKKESFPLTVTSAQKNPTAFYLCASSIKGADSYEQYFGPGTRLTVT.

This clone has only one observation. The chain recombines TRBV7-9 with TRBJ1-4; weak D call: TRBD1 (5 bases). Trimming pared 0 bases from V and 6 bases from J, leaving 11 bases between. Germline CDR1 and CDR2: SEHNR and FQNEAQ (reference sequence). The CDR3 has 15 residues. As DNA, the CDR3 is TGTGCCAGCAGCTTAGCGGGGACGCTAGATGAAAAACTGTTTTTT. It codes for CASSLAGTLDEKLFF.

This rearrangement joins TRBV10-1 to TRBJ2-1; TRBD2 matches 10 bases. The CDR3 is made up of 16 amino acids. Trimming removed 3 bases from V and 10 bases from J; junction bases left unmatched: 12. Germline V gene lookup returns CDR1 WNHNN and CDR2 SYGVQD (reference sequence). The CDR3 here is CASSDSRAGGPGEQFF. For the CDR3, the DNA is TGCGCCAGCAGTGACTCCCGAGCGGGAGGGCCAGGGGAGCAGTTCTTC.

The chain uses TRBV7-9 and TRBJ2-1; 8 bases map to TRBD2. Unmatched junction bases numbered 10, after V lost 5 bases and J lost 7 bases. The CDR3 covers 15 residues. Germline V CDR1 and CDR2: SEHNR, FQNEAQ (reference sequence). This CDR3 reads CASSRPELAVNEQFF. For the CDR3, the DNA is TGTGCCAGCAGCCGGCCGGAACTAGCGGTGAATGAGCAGTTCTTC.

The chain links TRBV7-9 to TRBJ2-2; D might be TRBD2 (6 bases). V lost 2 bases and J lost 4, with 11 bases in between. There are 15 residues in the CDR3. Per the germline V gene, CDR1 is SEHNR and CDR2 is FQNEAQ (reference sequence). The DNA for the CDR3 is TGTGCCAGCAGCTTATGGCAGGGAGGCACCGGGGAGCTGTTTTTT. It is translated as CASSLWQGGTGELFF.

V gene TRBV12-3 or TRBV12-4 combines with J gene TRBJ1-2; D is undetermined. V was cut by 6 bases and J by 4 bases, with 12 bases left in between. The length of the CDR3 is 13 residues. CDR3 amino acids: CASSRRTFYGYTF. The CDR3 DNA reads TGTGCCAGCAGCCGACGGACCTTCTATGGCTACACCTTC.